This TCR beta chain was identified during a study of cytomegalovirus exposure and HLA in healthy donors. Study-level results: Rarity held for most TCR sequences, but there were some public TCRs that occurred in many donors. Approximately 160 TCR beta chains were listed as cytomegalovirus-associated.

As to this clone: Its cognate antigen is unknown.

The CDR3 extends over 11 amino acids. J gave up 8 bases and V 7 bases, and 4 bases lay outside the gene matches. Germline values: CDR1 MDHEN, CDR2 SYDVKM. The donors belonged to the approximately 120-subject validation cohort, separate from the approximately 700-subject first cohort. Produced via immunoSEQ multiplex PCR; TCRdb's table is partial and in-frame only. This table holds about 50,000 clones, roughly 93% found once. Sequenced sample: PBMCs. The rearrangement uses TRBV28 and TRBJ1-1; the match to TRBD1 covers 7 bases. The receptor was derived from a woman aged 18 to 35 in good health and CMV-seropositive. In nucleotides, the CDR3 is TGTGCCAGCACTAAGGACAGGGAAGCTTTCTTT. Amino acids: CASTKDREAFF.